Following are 11 T cell receptor beta chains from one sample sequenced in a study of OX40 agonist ivuxolimab in advanced cancers. The method was immunoSEQ multiplex PCR; TCRdb's version includes in-frame clones alone and lacks a portion of them. Of about 99,000 clones listed, roughly 91% are singletons. Specimen: CD4+ or CD8+ T cells sorted from blood, collected in a trial of the OX40 agonist ivuxolimab. The receptors here all came from an adult with an advanced solid tumor such as melanoma, head and neck, liver or kidney cancer.

V is TRBV5-1 and J is TRBJ2-1; 9 nucleotides line up with TRBD1. Germline values: CDR1 SGHRS, CDR2 YFSETQ. The ends lost 4 bases at V and 7 bases at J; junction bases unmatched: 6. The CDR3 is 14 residues long. In DNA, the CDR3 is TGCGCCAGCAGCCCCGGGACAGGGAGAAATGAGCAGTTCTTC. It is translated as CASSPGTGRNEQFF.

This clone appeared a few times. The V call is TRBV5-6, the J call TRBJ2-3; D is possibly TRBD1 (5 bases). Germline V lookup: CDR1 SGHDT, CDR2 YYEEEE. There are 14 residues in the CDR3. V lost 5 bases to trimming and J lost 4 bases, with 14 bases between them. CDR3: CASRPGYGADTQYF. CDR3 nucleotide sequence: TGTGCCAGCAGACCAGGGTATGGGGCAGATACGCAGTATTTT. Based on the CDR3 plus reference TRBV5-6 and TRBJ2-3, the full variable domain is DAGVTQSPTHLIKTRGQQVTLRCSPKSGHDTVSWYQQALGQGPQFIFQYYEEEERQRGNFPDRFSGHQFPNYSSELNVNALLLGDSALYLCASRPGYGADTQYFGPGTRLTVL.

The gene calls are TRBV7-8 and TRBJ2-1; a weak D match, TRBD1 (6 bases). V was cut by 5 bases and J by 6 bases, with 17 bases left in between. This CDR3 has 15 amino acids. Germline loops: CDR1 SGHVS, CDR2 FQNEAQ. CDR3 residues: CASSPRLGTSNEQFF. The DNA of the CDR3 is TGTGCCAGCAGCCCTAGGCTGGGGACAAGCAATGAGCAGTTCTTC.

On this clone: Other DNA sequences within the sample encode an identical CDR3. The gene calls are TRBV5-4 and TRBJ2-2; D is perhaps TRBD1 or TRBD2 (6 bases each). From germline, CDR1 is SGHNT and CDR2 YYREEE (reference sequence). Trimming cost V 2 bases and J 5 bases, with 10 bases left between them. This CDR3 spans 14 amino acids. The DNA for the CDR3 is TGTGCCAGCAGCTTCAGGGGAGGTACCGGGGAGCTGTTTTTT. Translation gives CASSFRGGTGELFF.

The chain uses TRBV2 and TRBJ1-4; TRBD1 might be the D (5 bases). The CDR3 is 14 residues long. The V end lost 7 bases, the J end lost 8 bases, and 17 bases lay between the germline ends. Germline V lookup: CDR1 SNHLY, CDR2 FYNNEI. The CDR3 nucleotides read TGTGCCAGCAAACTGGGGGGACTTCGGGAAAAACTGTTTTTT. This gives the protein CASKLGGLREKLFF.

The genes are TRBV5-1 and TRBJ2-5; possible D gene TRBD1, 6 bases. Trimming removed 4 bases from V and 4 bases from J, with 8 bases in between. The CDR3 is 12 residues long. The germline V gene has CDR1 SGHRS and CDR2 YFSETQ. In nucleotides, the CDR3 is TGCGCCAGCAGCAACAGGGTAGAGACCCAGTACTTC. Translating it yields CASSNRVETQYF.

CDR3 in DNA: TGCGCCAGCAGCTTGGGGACAGGGGGCTCGATTTCACCCCTCCACTTT. Translated: CASSLGTGGSISPLHF. V usage is TRBV5-1 and J usage is TRBJ1-6; 11 positions match TRBD1. Trimming removed 0 bases from V and 9 bases from J; junction bases left unmatched: 5. CDR1 and CDR2 (germline): SGHRS, YFSETQ. The CDR3 has 16 residues.

The chain couples TRBV9 to TRBJ2-7; 7 bases agree with TRBD2. Germline lookup yields CDR1 SGDLS and CDR2 YYNGEE. V gave up 0 bases and J gave up 5 bases; unmatched junction bases: 8. This CDR3 has 15 residues. The DNA for the CDR3 is TGTGCCAGCAGCGTAGGTCGGGGGGTGAGCGACGAGCAGTACTTC. It specifies CASSVGRGVSDEQYF.

The J gene is TRBJ1-2, the V gene TRBV28, with D perhaps TRBD1 (6 bases). Between the trimmed V and J ends, which lost 6 bases and 8 bases, there was a span of 19 bases. CDR1 and CDR2 (germline): MDHEN, SYDVKM. CDR3 length: 14 amino acids. CDR3: CASRPTGRLEGYTF. As DNA, the CDR3 is TGTGCCAGCAGACCGACAGGTCGCTTGGAAGGCTACACCTTC.

The chain joins TRBV5-5 to TRBJ1-2, with 9 bases fitting TRBD1. CDR1 and CDR2 (germline): SGHKS, YYEKEE (reference sequence). The CDR3 has 15 amino acids. The trim removed 4 bases at V and 4 bases at J, leaving 8 bases unmatched. The CDR3 DNA reads as TGTGCCAGCAGCCCGGGACAGGGTAGCGTCTATGGCTACACCTTC. Encoded protein: CASSPGQGSVYGYTF.

The chain links TRBV6-1 to TRBJ1-4; a weak D match, TRBD1 (5 bases). The CDR3 runs to 14 residues. V was shortened by 7 bases and J by 8 bases, with 17 bases between the two germline ends. Germline assignment: CDR1 MNHNS and CDR2 SASEGT. CDR3 amino acids: CASTEGRVREKLFF. CDR3 DNA sequence: TGTGCCAGCACGGAGGGCAGGGTACGAGAAAAACTGTTTTTT.